The subject of this entry is one T cell receptor beta chain. As yet, its antigen is unknown. Both 60 Vbeta primers and 13 Jbeta primers went into the PCR. Original data processing: Unique TCR beta chains totaled some 81 million in a later count, with approximately 11 million of them shared. The table came from immunoSEQ multiplex PCR; TCRdb's copy has only in-frame clones and leaves some out. Clonal size and the V and J genes are those of that table, whereas D and trimming came from the DNA. The sample holds about 40,000 clones. This entry comes from a study of cytomegalovirus exposure and HLA in healthy donors. General study findings and limits: Owing to their indistinguishability, certain V segments, notably TRBV6-2 and TRBV6-3, were excluded.

Germline V gene data show CDR1 as SGHVS and CDR2 as FQNEAQ. V was trimmed by 1 base and J by 1 base, leaving 13 bases between them. CDR3 size: 16 residues. This sequence joins TRBV7-8 and TRBJ1-1; D is unclear. This clonotype originated in a male donor in good health and CMV-seronegative. The sequenced sample consisted of PBMCs. The CDR3 region is CASSLDLYSANTEAFF. Written as DNA, the CDR3 is TGTGCCAGCAGCTTAGACTTGTACTCTGCGAACACTGAAGCTTTCTTT.